This T cell receptor beta chain originates from a study (dated by TCRdb to between 2014 and 2016). Regarding the study in general: The study set out to test whether tumor-infiltrating Tregs in breast cancer get recruited from blood Tregs or are instead converted in situ from other CD4+ T cell subsets.

The germline V gene gives CDR1 as MDHEN and CDR2 as SYDVKM. V is reduced by 6 bases and J by 4 bases, leaving a spacing of 15 bases between them. Inclusive of the bounding cysteine and phenylalanine, the CDR3 is 14 residues long. The DNA shown is the 42-base CDR3, in frame from base 1. The Miltenyi Naive CD4+ T Cell Isolation kit was used to purify naive CD4+ T cells, and Tregs were depleted with CD25 microbeads. Tregs, naive and memory CD4+ T cells from tumor, blood and ipsilateral draining lymph nodes of a few breast cancer patients underwent full-length TCR alpha and beta sequencing. Tumor tissue and lymph nodes obtained by ipsilateral axillary dissection were perfused with PBS, cut into small pieces and digested using collagenase I and hyaluronidase. Ficoll density gradient centrifugation was used to isolate mononuclear cells from either lymph nodes or 50 ml of peripheral blood. A purity exceeding 90% was confirmed by FACS for the sorted cell populations.

In its sample, this clonotype was seen a few times. No antigen is known for it. No base quality information exists; no much larger clone differs at one position. Full-length TCR variable regions were amplified by 5' RACE PCR with constant-region reverse primers, followed by semi-nested PCR with Nested Universal Primer A. The ReliaPrep RNA Cell Miniprep System was used to extract total RNA, which was then reverse transcribed into 5'RACE-ready cDNA with the SMARTer RACE 5'/3' Kit. Multiplex adaptors were used to barcode the full-length TCR alpha and beta libraries, which were then sequenced on an Illumina MiSeq. The study's own analysis went as follows. Sequencing data were pooled across the five patients for each of nine subset-tissue groups and compared by unsupervised clustering of TCR gene usage. The Morisita-Horn index, with shared sequences weighted by their contribution to each repertoire, was used to calculate repertoire similarity. TCRdb passed the public sequencing reads through fastp at Q25 and MiXCR, retaining productive beta sequences. CDR3 protein duplicates are merged, each entry listing the most common genes and DNA. TCRdb's processing, not the study's, gives the V and J calls here. Present in this sample are roughly 39,000 distinct CDR3 sequences, 18% of which were seen just once. The top ten clonotypes cover roughly 2.8% of the sample.

Here is what the overall study found, with its caveats: Tumor memory CD4+ T cell TCR gene usage clustered with blood and lymph node memory CD4+ cells and lymph node naive CD4+ cells. The larger-cohort validation was restricted to a single TCR beta V-J rearrangement rather than whole repertoires. The greatest overlap of tumor-infiltrating Treg TCR alpha and beta sequences was with tumor naive CD4+ T cells, followed next by blood naive CD4+ T cells.

Input material: naive CD4+ T cells sorted from a lymph node. The cell subset or site label of this sample denotes: naive CD4+ T cells, CD4+CD45RA+CD25-. The receptor comes from a female donor with breast cancer. The V and J genes are TRBV28 and TRBJ1-2; the D gene is not confidently resolved. The nucleotide sequence reads as follows: TGTGCCAGCAGCTACGTCGACCCCCGCTATGGCTACACCTTC. Its translation is CASSYVDPRYGYTF.